This T cell receptor beta chain derives from a study of blood T cells in healthy people across ages. Study results and limitations: Whereas aged donors had fewer naive CD4+ cells, long-lived donors had more of them and higher diversity.

Trimming removed 0 bases from V and 5 bases from J; junction bases left unmatched: 4. This CDR3 has 15 residues. Germline CDR1 and CDR2: SGDLS and YYNGEE. A second PCR of 7 to 11 cycles used a sample-barcoded 5' primer and a J-beta primer mix. TCRdb called the 5' RACE reads again in MiXCR, with one record for every CDR3 protein. The sample holds about 1,400,000 distinct CDR3 sequences, about 40% seen once. This clonotype appeared a few times. The antigen is not known. This clonotype was sampled from a woman aged 18-29 years in good health. Sequences were obtained from blood. This chain uses TRBV9 with TRBJ2-5; TRBD2 aligns across 10 bases. The CDR3 here is CASSVASGSRETQYF. CDR3 nucleotide sequence: TGTGCCAGCAGCGTAGCTAGCGGGAGTCGGGAGACCCAGTACTTC. Drawing the rest from reference TRBV9 and TRBJ2-5, the complete variable domain is DSGVTQTPKHLITATGQRVTLRCSPRSGDLSVYWYQQSLDQGLQFLIQYYNGEERAKGNILERFSAQQFPDLHSELNLSSLELGDSALYFCASSVASGSRETQYFGPGTRLLVL.